Below, 17 T cell receptor beta chains from the same sample are listed, as sequenced in a study of cytomegalovirus exposure and HLA in healthy donors. Primers: 60 Vbeta forward and 13 Jbeta reverse. Repertoires were generated with immunoSEQ multiplex PCR, while TCRdb's copy carries only in-frame clones and drops some. In the table there are some 83,000 clones, approximately 75% of which are singletons. Sequencing was performed on PBMCs. Receptors were obtained from a man aged 55-75 years in good health and CMV-seronegative.

As to this clone: A read error may account for a junction end that differs from germline. V is TRBV7-9 and J is TRBJ2-4; TRBD2 is a possible D gene (6 bases). Germline V gene lookup returns CDR1 SEHNR and CDR2 FQNEAQ (reference sequence). The CDR3 is made up of 17 amino acids. CDR3 sequence: CSSSLDGVAVGKNIQYF. CDR3 coding DNA: TGTTCCAGCAGCTTAGATGGGGTAGCGGTGGGCAAAAACATTCAGTACTTC.

V is TRBV5-6 and J is TRBJ2-1, with 13 bases fitting TRBD2. Trimming cost V 4 bases and J 3 bases; bases outside gene matches: 4. The CDR3 sequence is 16 residues long. CDR1 and CDR2 from the germline V gene are SGHDT and YYEEEE. CDR3 amino acids: CASSPGLAGNYNEQFF. As DNA, the CDR3 is TGTGCCAGCAGCCCGGGACTAGCGGGGAACTACAATGAGCAGTTCTTC. The full variable domain, in which reference TRBV5-6 and TRBJ2-1 provide the parts outside the CDR3, is DAGVTQSPTHLIKTRGQQVTLRCSPKSGHDTVSWYQQALGQGPQFIFQYYEEEERQRGNFPDRFSGHQFPNYSSELNVNALLLGDSALYLCASSPGLAGNYNEQFFGPGTRLTVL.

The CDR3 loop reads CASSSYSGGTETQYF. DNA for the CDR3: TGTGCCAGCAGTTCCTATAGCGGGGGAACGGAGACCCAGTACTTC. The chain links TRBV6-6 to TRBJ2-5; 9 positions agree with TRBD2. Germline V gene sequence: CDR1 MNHNY, CDR2 SVGAGI (reference sequence). The CDR3 runs to 15 residues. Losses at the gene ends were 4 bases for V and 5 bases for J; bases not matched to a gene: 8.

CDR3 DNA: TGTGCCTGGAGTGTACTTGGGGGGAACGGGCAGCCCCAGCATTTT. Its protein product is CAWSVLGGNGQPQHF. The chain is built from TRBV30 and TRBJ1-5; a weak D match, TRBD1 (5 bases). Germline V gene data show CDR1 as GTSNPN and CDR2 as SVGIG (reference sequence). The CDR3 is made up of 15 amino acids. V was pared by 0 bases and J by 7 bases, with 16 bases between.

This clone was picked up a small number of times. This rearrangement joins TRBV30 to TRBJ1-2; tentatively, D is TRBD1 (5 bases). Trimming pared 5 bases from V and 8 bases from J, leaving 18 bases between. Germline CDR1 is GTSNPN and CDR2 is SVGIG (reference sequence). The CDR3 contains 13 residues. The CDR3 sequence is CAWALGGGSGYTF. The CDR3 bases are TGTGCCTGGGCCCTGGGTGGGGGGAGCGGCTACACCTTC. The whole variable domain, filled in from reference TRBV30 and TRBJ1-2, reads SQTIHQWPATLVQPVGSPLSLECTVEGTSNPNLYWYRQAAGRGLQLLFYSVGIGQISSEVPQNLSASRPQDRQFILSSKKLLLSDSGFYLCAWALGGGSGYTFGSGTRLTVV.

The chain combines TRBV29-1 with TRBJ1-2; 9 positions match TRBD1. This CDR3 is built from 13 residues. Per germline, CDR1 SQVTM and CDR2 ANQGSEA. The V gene end was trimmed by 7 bases and the J gene end by 4 bases; junction bases not matched to a gene: 7. CDR3 coding DNA: TGCAGCGCACCGGGACAGGGTCTCTATGGCTACACCTTC. Translation gives CSAPGQGLYGYTF.

About this clone: The junction differs from germline at one of its ends, possibly a read error. This chain connects TRBV7-9 to TRBJ1-1, with 10 bases fitting TRBD1. Looked up from germline, CDR1 is SEHNR and CDR2 is FQNEAQ (reference sequence). CDR3 length: 17 residues. The CDR3 nucleotides are TGTTCCAGCAGCGTTTGGGGGGGACAGGGGTCCGGGACTGAAGCTTTCTTT. Translated: CSSSVWGGQGSGTEAFF.

The CDR3 bases are TGTGCCAGCAGTTCTCAAAGGGACAGGGGTCTTTACGAGCAGTACTTC. It is translated as CASSSQRDRGLYEQYF. V is TRBV6-5 and J is TRBJ2-7; TRBD1 matches 10 bases. Trimming at V came to 4 bases and at J to 4 bases, leaving 10 bases not matched to a gene. Germline CDR1 reads MNHEY; CDR2 reads SVGAGI. The CDR3 totals 16 residues.

The rearrangement joins TRBV7-9 to TRBJ2-7; possible D gene TRBD1, 6 bases. V lost 2 bases and J 6 bases, leaving 11 bases between the germline ends. Germline assignment: CDR1 SEHNR and CDR2 FQNEAQ (reference sequence). This CDR3 region has 13 residues. Here the CDR3 reads CASSLFQGSEQYF. As DNA, the CDR3 is TGTGCCAGCAGCTTATTTCAGGGGTCCGAGCAGTACTTC.

V is TRBV12-5 and J is TRBJ2-5; 10 nucleotides align to TRBD2. The CDR3 contains 16 residues. V lost 6 bases to trimming and J lost 1 base; unmatched junction nucleotides: 8. Germline V gene data show CDR1 as LGHNT and CDR2 as FRNRAP. DNA for the CDR3: TGTGCTAGTGGGACTAGCGGGTGGGGGGGCCAAGAGACCCAGTACTTC. As protein: CASGTSGWGGQETQYF.

The chain carries TRBV5-3 and TRBJ1-6; 10 bases line up with TRBD1. TRBV5-3 is noted as an ORF with a role that remains uncertain. The CDR3 length is 14 residues. The J segment lost 7 bases and the V segment lost 5 bases, leaving 3 bases of the junction unmatched. Written as DNA, the CDR3 is TGTGCCAGAAGATCGGGACAGGGGAATTCACCCCTCCACTTT. The encoded protein is CARRSGQGNSPLHF.

The chain links TRBV7-9 to TRBJ2-1, with TRBD2 as a possible D gene (6 bases). This CDR3 region has 16 residues. From germline, CDR1 is SEHNR and CDR2 FQNEAQ (reference sequence). V gave up 3 bases and J gave up 5 bases, with 17 bases separating them. In nucleotides, the CDR3 is TGTGCCAGCAGCTTTAGCGGCCCCCTAGGGAACAATGAGCAGTTCTTC. Protein: CASSFSGPLGNNEQFF.

This chain uses TRBV4-1 with TRBJ1-1; D is ambiguous. CDR3 size: 16 residues. V lost 4 bases and J lost 1, with 16 bases in between. The V gene's germline CDR1 is MGHRA and CDR2 YSYEKL. DNA of the CDR3: TGCGCCAGCAGCCCCTATCAACAGATAAGGAACACTGAAGCTTTCTTT. Encoded protein: CASSPYQQIRNTEAFF.

The gene calls are TRBV7-3 and TRBJ2-1; TRBD2 matches at 16 bases. The CDR3 runs to 21 residues. CDR1 is SGHTA, CDR2 FQGTGA, per germline. V was pared by 2 bases and J by 0 bases, with 10 bases of the junction left unmatched. CDR3 coding DNA: TGTGCCAGCAGCTTAGCGCCTCCGGGACTAGCGGGGGGGAGCTCCTACAATGAGCAGTTCTTC. Its protein product is CASSLAPPGLAGGSSYNEQFF.

This chain connects TRBV9 to TRBJ2-5, with 11 bases that match TRBD2. CDR3 length: 16 residues. V trimming: 1 base; J trimming: 0 bases; junction bases outside the gene matches: 2. Germline CDR1 reads SGDLS; CDR2 reads YYNGEE. CDR3 protein: CASSVLAGGNQETQYF. The CDR3, as DNA: TGTGCCAGCAGCGTACTAGCGGGGGGAAACCAAGAGACCCAGTACTTC.

The genes are TRBV2 and TRBJ2-2; 14 bases map to TRBD2. The V gene end was trimmed by 5 bases and the J gene end by 6 bases; junction bases not matched to a gene: 8. This CDR3 spans 17 amino acids. Germline loops: CDR1 SNHLY, CDR2 FYNNEI. The CDR3 coding sequence is TGTGCCAGCAGTTACTCCTGGACTAGCGGGGGGCCCGGGGAGCTGTTTTTT. Residues: CASSYSWTSGGPGELFF.

V and J are TRBV5-1 and TRBJ2-7; 10 bases match TRBD2. CDR3 length: 18 amino acids. Germline V gives CDR1 SGHRS, CDR2 YFSETQ. Trimming removed 3 bases from V and 0 bases from J; junction bases left unmatched: 12. This CDR3 is CASSWGESGGVTSYEQYF. Here the CDR3 DNA reads TGCGCCAGCAGCTGGGGGGAAAGCGGGGGGGTTACCTCCTACGAGCAGTACTTC.